The sequence of this T cell receptor beta chain was determined in a study of neurological immune-mediated disorders. TCRdb re-derived calls from the 5' RACE reads in MiXCR, one entry per CDR3 protein. This sample has about 80,000 distinct CDR3 sequences; about 5.2% occur once, and the top ten carry around 2.2%. The V end lost 1 base, the J end lost 4 bases, and 10 bases lay between the germline ends. Per the germline V gene, CDR1 is SGHVS and CDR2 is FQNEAQ. This CDR3 comprises 15 residues. In its sample, this clonotype was seen many times. The TCR sequence derives from a woman aged 25-40 years with multiple sclerosis. Sequencing used PBMCs. The rearrangement links TRBV7-8 to TRBJ1-4; D is possibly TRBD1 (6 bases). CDR3 region: CASSLGPGVNEKLFF. CDR3 bases: TGTGCCAGCAGCTTAGGCCCAGGGGTTAATGAAAAACTGTTTTTT.